A single sample gave rise to the 3 T cell receptor beta chains below, sequenced in a study of blood T cell repertoires in COVID-19. Sequenced by immunoSEQ multiplex PCR; TCRdb stores in-frame clones only, minus some. This repertoire shows around 60,000 clones, around 77% found once; its top ten account for roughly 21%. The sample was peripheral blood. The source is an elderly man with active or convalescent COVID-19.

The chain is built from TRBV18 and TRBJ1-2, with 7 bases lining up with TRBD1. The CDR3 length is 14 residues. Looked up from germline, CDR1 is KGHSH and CDR2 is LQKENI. V trimming: 8 bases; J trimming: 3 bases; junction bases outside the gene matches: 9. In nucleotides, the CDR3 is TGTGCCAGCGAACTCGAGGGGGCGCACTATGGCTACACCTTC. It specifies CASELEGAHYGYTF. The full variable domain, with the rest looked up from reference TRBV18 and TRBJ1-2, is NAGVMQNPRHLVRRRGQEARLRCSPMKGHSHVYWYRQLPEEGLKFMVYLQKENIIDESGMPKERFSAEFPKEGPSILRIQQVVRGDSAAYFCASELEGAHYGYTFGSGTRLTVV.

The chain couples TRBV9 to TRBJ2-5; the match to TRBD2 covers 9 bases. J lost 1 base, V lost 10 bases, and 5 bases had no gene match. The CDR3 spans 13 residues. Germline V gives CDR1 SGDLS, CDR2 YYNGEE. The CDR3: CASSSGGQETQYF. The CDR3 region has the DNA TGTGCCTCAAGTAGCGGGGGCCAAGAGACCCAGTACTTC.

In its sample, this clone was seen many times. The chain recombines TRBV6-5 with TRBJ2-3; the match to TRBD2 covers 11 bases. The V and J ends lost 2 bases and 6 bases, in that order; junction bases with no gene match: 7. CDR3 length equals 16 residues. Germline CDR1 MNHEY, CDR2 SVGAGI. CDR3 nucleotide sequence: TGTGCCAGCAGTTACGCACTAGCGGGGGCGGCCGATACGCAGTATTTT. Translating gives CASSYALAGAADTQYF.